A selection of T cell receptor beta chains follows, all from one sample in a study of cytomegalovirus exposure and HLA in healthy donors. The method was immunoSEQ multiplex PCR; TCRdb's version includes in-frame clones alone and lacks a portion of them. The data contain roughly 92,000 clones, about 80% of them seen just once; the ten biggest clones take up about 30%. Sequencing was done on a sample of PBMCs. Source of these receptors: a man aged 45-60 years in good health and CMV-seropositive. Both conserved end residues are part of each CDR3. A D gene is named only where the DNA matches it firmly. Part of the rows lack a size; the others show once, few, many or a class for expanded clones.

d_call | j_call | clone_size | v_call | cdr3_nt | cdr3_aa
TRBD2 | TRBJ2-7 | once | TRBV5-4 | TGTGCCAGCAGCGCCGGTGGGGGGGAGGCAGCAAACGAGCAGTACTTC | CASSAGGGEAANEQYF
TRBD1 | TRBJ2-5 | . | TRBV5-1 | TGCGCCAGCAGCTCAGGGGGAAGTGAGACCCAGTACTTC | CASSSGGSETQYF
. | TRBJ1-2 | . | TRBV6-1 | TGTGCCAGCAGTTCTCAGGTTTTCTATGGCTACACCTTC | CASSSQVFYGYTF
TRBD2 | TRBJ2-5 | . | TRBV9 | TGTGCCAGCAGCTCCGGGGGTCTAGCGGGCGCAGAGACCCAGTACTTC | CASSSGGLAGAETQYF
. | TRBJ1-1 | . | TRBV21-1 | TGTGCCAGCAGCCGCCGGGCAGGGTCTTCTGAAGCTTTCTTT | CASSRRAGSSEAFF
. | TRBJ1-1 | . | TRBV25-1 | TGTGCCAGCAGTGAAGCAGGTTTCACTGAAGCTTTCTTT | CASSEAGFTEAFF
TRBD1 | TRBJ1-2 | once | TRBV28 | TGTGCCAGCAGTTTTTTAGGGCGGACAGGGACTGGGAACTATGGCTACACCTTC | CASSFLGRTGTGNYGYTF
. | TRBJ1-2 | . | TRBV6-5 | TGTGCCAGCAGTTACTCGGAGGGAAACTATGGCTACACCTTC | CASSYSEGNYGYTF
. | TRBJ2-2 | once | TRBV30 | TGTGCCTGGAACGTGGGGCCGCAGGCCAGGGAGCTGTTTTTT | CAWNVGPQARELFF
. | TRBJ2-5 | . | TRBV5-6 | TGTGCCAGCAGCCAAGCGGATTCCCAAGAGACCCAGTACTTC | CASSQADSQETQYF
. | TRBJ2-5 | once | TRBV11-2 | TGTGCCAGCAGCTCCCAGGGGCTCCAAGAGACCCAGTACTTC | CASSSQGLQETQYF
. | TRBJ2-4 | . | TRBV6-1 | TGTGCCAGCAGTGAAGCAAACACAAACATTCAGTACTTC | CASSEANTNIQYF
TRBD1 | TRBJ2-3 | . | TRBV6-4 | TGTGCCAGCAGTGACCGGACAGGGGGCACAGATACGCAGTATTTT | CASSDRTGGTDTQYF
. | TRBJ2-2 | once | TRBV7-3 | TGTGCCAGCAGCCCCCCCGGTGACACCGGGGAGCTGTTTTTT | CASSPPGDTGELFF
. | TRBJ2-1 | . | TRBV11-2 | TGTGCCAGCAGCACCACTCCCGCCGGTGAGCAGTTCTTC | CASSTTPAGEQFF
. | TRBJ2-7 | . | TRBV7-2 | TGTGCCAGCAGCTTTACAGGGTCCCACGAGCAGTACTTC | CASSFTGSHEQYF
. | TRBJ2-2 | . | TRBV6-1 | TGTGCCAGCAGTGTCCCTCCCGGGTTCACCGGGGAGCTGTTTTTT | CASSVPPGFTGELFF
. | TRBJ1-1 | once | TRBV6-6 | TGTGCCAGCAGTGAGAGTGAAGAGGAAGCTTTCTTT | CASSESEEEAFF
. | TRBJ1-2 | . | TRBV6-5 | TGTGCCACCTTCGGGCGGGACTATGGCTACACCTTC | CATFGRDYGYTF
. | TRBJ1-1 | . | TRBV5-1 | TGCGCCAGCAGGGAAGGTTGGGAGGACACTGAAGCTTTCTTT | CASREGWEDTEAFF
. | TRBJ2-7 | . | TRBV4-1 | TGCGCCAGCAGCCAAGCCCAGGGCCTCAACTACGAGCAGTACTTC | CASSQAQGLNYEQYF
. | TRBJ2-7 | . | TRBV7-2 | TGTGCCAGCAGCCTACTAGATACCTACGAGCAGTACTTC | CASSLLDTYEQYF
. | TRBJ2-3 | . | TRBV2 | TGTGCCAGCAGTGTCATCTATGGGGCCGCAGATACGCAGTATTTT | CASSVIYGAADTQYF
TRBD2 | TRBJ2-7 | . | TRBV2 | TGTGCCAGCAGAAGCCTAGCGGACTACGAGCAGTACTTC | CASRSLADYEQYF
TRBD2 | TRBJ2-5 | . | TRBV2 | TGTGCCAGTGGGAGCGGGAGATTTGGGGTCAGGGAGACCCAGTACTTC | CASGSGRFGVRETQYF
. | TRBJ2-7 | . | TRBV7-9 | TGTGCCAGCAGCTTAATCGGGATCTACGAGCAGTACTTC | CASSLIGIYEQYF
. | TRBJ2-6 | . | TRBV29-1 | TGCAGCGTTGATGAAGGGACTGGGGCCAACGGCCTGACTTTC | CSVDEGTGANGLTF
TRBD1 | TRBJ1-2 | . | TRBV10-3 | TGTGCCACCTATATTGACAGGGGCGATGGCTACACCTTC | CATYIDRGDGYTF
TRBD1 | TRBJ1-2 | . | TRBV29-1 | TGCAGCGTGTTCCCTGGACAGGGAGGCTATGGCTACACCTTC | CSVFPGQGGYGYTF